This T cell receptor (beta chain) stems from a study of CD8+CD57+ T cells in acquired aplastic anemia (dated by TCRdb to 2016 to 2019). Study-wide context: DNA extracted from sorted CD4+ and CD8+ cells had a mean of 3.2 ug, with a range of roughly 0.17 to 30 ug. A CD8+CD57+ expansion meant a frequency higher than the mean frequency seen in healthy subjects.

TCR beta VDJ combination and CDR3 sequence profiling used genomic DNA as the template. An Illumina HiSeq 2000 was used for TCR repertoire sequencing. For the original study's pipeline: TRBV/TRBJ rearrangement plots, CDR3 size and DJ length profiles, and Simpson's diversity index were used to evaluate the repertoires. Whichever DNA sequence was most abundant in the deep sequencing data was defined as the immunodominant clone. CDR3 amino acid sequences were checked for sharing across subjects and were also compared against the VDJdb database and published repertoires. TCRdb cleaned the public reads at Q25 with fastp, built clones with MiXCR and kept in-frame beta chains. Rows are unified per CDR3 protein, each entry keeping the most common DNA and genes. The V and J calls were determined by TCRdb, not by the authors. The sample records 150,000 to 200,000 distinct CDR3 sequences, 48% of which are singletons. The ten largest clonotypes hold around a third of the sample.

Broad study findings and their caveats: Twenty-nine CD8+ CDR3 sequences were shared between patients and controls but appeared highly expressed in patients and within their immunodominant clones. CD8+ Simpson's diversity did not differ significantly between patients and healthy controls (P=0.060).

In regard to this clonotype: What antigen it recognizes has not been identified. No base quality values were provided; no much bigger clone lies one nucleotide off.

Patients chosen for sequencing had shown expansion of CD8+CD57+ cells by flow cytometry. Every patient had severe acquired aplastic anemia, diagnosed using the International Study of Aplastic Anemia and Agranulocytosis and Camitta criteria. No therapy had been received by the patients at the time of blood sampling. The study deep-sequenced TCR repertoires of sorted CD4+ and CD8+ blood T cells from severe aplastic anemia patients and healthy subjects. In the USA, patient enrollment took place under clinicaltrials.gov protocols 00001620, 01623167, 00001397, 00071045, 00081523 and 00961064. Ficoll-Paque density gradient centrifugation was used to isolate peripheral blood mononuclear cells. CD4+ and CD8+ T cells were sorted by FACS or magnetic beads before DNA extraction. CDR3 length: 15 amino acids, cysteine to phenylalanine. The CDR3 DNA has 45 bases and is translated from base 1. Trimmed from V: 2 bases; trimmed from J: 1 base; junction bases lacking a gene match: 3. CDR1 GTSNPN and CDR2 SVGIG were looked up in the germline V gene (reference sequence).

The clonotype was recovered from a human donor with aplastic anemia. This chain joins TRBV30 to TRBJ2-2; 8 of the junction bases match TRBD1. The source material was sorted CD4+, CD8+, or CD8+CD57+ T cells (not recorded which) from PBMCs. CDR3 reads: CAWSPGTGNTGELFF. The nucleotides read TGTGCCTGGAGTCCCGGGACAGGGAACACCGGGGAGCTGTTTTTT.